This T cell receptor (beta chain) emerged from a study of blood T cell repertoires in COVID-19. The protocol was immunoSEQ multiplex PCR, while the TCRdb copy is restricted to in-frame clones and leaves out a portion. Of some 37,000 clones in the sample, 90% are singletons; the top ten hold 4.8%. The V end lost 6 bases, the J end lost 0 bases, and 3 bases lay between the germline ends. CDR3 size: 11 residues. Germline V gene lookup returns CDR1 KGHSH and CDR2 LQKENI. V is TRBV18 and J is TRBJ2-7; D remains unclear. This TCR came from a human donor in a cohort sampled during active COVID-19. The sequenced material came from peripheral blood. Here the CDR3 DNA reads TGTGCCAGCTCGAGCTCCTACGAGCAGTACTTC. It is translated as CASSSSYEQYF.